The next 32 T cell receptor beta chains were all read from a single sample in a study of T cell clonality in common variable immunodeficiency. TCRdb's copy holds only in-frame clones and misses some; the assay was immunoSEQ multiplex PCR. The sample yields tens of thousands of clones, without any singletons. What was sequenced was peripheral blood mononuclear cells. The source of these receptors is a person aged 18 to 75 in good health.

This clone was picked up many times. A read error may explain this, as a much larger clone is one base away. The CDR3 end lies 3 residues beyond the end of the read and is filled in from the germline J gene. V gene TRBV10-1 combines with J gene TRBJ2-3, with TRBD2 matching over 11 bases. The germline V gene has CDR1 WNHNN and CDR2 SYGVQD (reference sequence). V gave up 5 bases and J gave up 0 bases; unmatched junction bases: 1. The CDR3 has 15 amino acids. The CDR3 sequence is CASSWTSGSTDTQYF. CDR3 bases read: TGCGCCAGCAGTTGGACTAGCGGGAGCACAGATACG.

This clone was counted at least ten times. The missing CDR3 end, 3 residues past where the read stops, is filled in from the germline J gene. The V and J genes are TRBV7-9 and TRBJ1-1; 7 nucleotides match TRBD1. Germline V gives CDR1 SEHNR, CDR2 FQNEAQ (reference sequence). The V gene end was trimmed by 5 bases and the J gene end by 1 base; junction bases not matched to a gene: 4. The CDR3 is 14 residues long. The CDR3: CASSQRQGNTEAFF. Partial CDR3 DNA: TGTGCCAGCAGCCAACGACAGGGGAACACTGAA.

The table lists this clone with many counts. The read halts 3 residues ahead of the CDR3 end, with the missing end drawn from the germline J gene. The chain couples TRBV30 to TRBJ2-7; no firm D call. Germline CDR1 and CDR2: GTSNPN and SVGIG (reference sequence). Trimming cost V 8 bases and J 4 bases, with 12 bases left between them. The CDR3 is made up of 11 amino acids. The CDR3 here is CAGFGYYEQYF. CDR3 DNA (partial): TGTGCCGGCTTCGGGTATTACGAG.

This clone was seen a handful of times. This clone may be a read error of a much larger clone one base away. CDR3 bases read: TGTGCCAGTAACCCGGGACAGTTCATATCTGGGGCCAACGTG. It encodes CASNPGQFISGANV. The CDR3 in its entirety is CASNPGQFISGANVLFF. The V gene is TRBV19, the J gene TRBJ2-2, with 7 bases that match TRBD1. The CDR3 is cut off 3 residues early in the read; its end comes from the germline J gene. Germline V lookup: CDR1 LNHDA, CDR2 SQIVND (reference sequence). This CDR3 contains 17 residues.

This clone was found many times. The CDR3 end lies 3 residues beyond the end of the read and is filled in from the germline J gene. The rearrangement uses TRBV5-1 and TRBJ2-7, with 9 bases identical to TRBD2. There are 15 residues in the CDR3. CDR1 SGHRS and CDR2 YFSETQ come from the germline V gene. Trimming cost V 1 base and J 2 bases; bases outside gene matches: 4. Partial CDR3 DNA: TGCGCCAGCAGCTTGAAGGCGGGGGGGACCTACGAG. It codes for CASSLKAGGTYE. The whole CDR3 protein reads CASSLKAGGTYEQYF.

The sample holds many counts of this clone. The CDR3 extends 3 residues past the end of the read, so its final part is completed from the germline J gene. The chain has TRBV4-1 and TRBJ1-1, with D perhaps TRBD1 (6 bases). The germline V and J ends were trimmed by 4 bases and 0 bases, with 12 bases remaining between them. From germline, CDR1 is MGHRA and CDR2 YSYEKL. The CDR3 runs to 15 residues. The CDR3 DNA, read in part, is TGCGCCAGCAGCCGAGGGGACACACTGAACACTGAA. Translated: CASSRGDTLNTE. The whole CDR3 region reads CASSRGDTLNTEAFF.

This clone was counted ten times or more. The CDR3 end lies 3 residues beyond the end of the read and is filled in from the germline J gene. The V call is TRBV6-2 or TRBV6-3, the J call TRBJ2-1, with 8 bases aligning to TRBD2. The CDR3 consists of 15 residues. From germline, CDR1 is MNHEY and CDR2 SVGEGT. The V segment lost 6 bases and the J segment 6 bases; nucleotides outside the gene matches: 10. The CDR3 DNA, read in part, is TGTGCCAGCAGGACTCGGGGGGGTAGATTCAATGAG. It translates to CASRTRGGRFNE. The full CDR3 sequence reads CASRTRGGRFNEQFF.

This clone was detected many times. CDR3: CASSLAGESTEAFF. Incomplete CDR3 DNA: TGTGCCAGCAGCTTAGCAGGGGAGAGCACTGAA. The rearrangement links TRBV7-8 to TRBJ1-1, with a weak D call TRBD1 (5 bases). The read terminates 3 residues ahead of where the CDR3 ends, so the germline J gene completes it. Trimming stripped 0 bases from V and 4 bases from J, with 9 bases between. Germline assignment: CDR1 SGHVS and CDR2 FQNEAQ. The CDR3 is made up of 14 amino acids.

This clone was detected many times. The read ends 3 residues before the CDR3 terminus; that terminus is restored from the germline J gene. This chain uses TRBV7-2 with TRBJ2-1; a possible D gene is TRBD1 (5 bases). This CDR3 region has 15 residues. The germline V gene encodes CDR1 SGHTA and CDR2 FQGNSA. V lost 1 base and J 9 bases, leaving 16 bases between the germline ends. The sequenced part of the CDR3 DNA is TGTGCCAGCAGCTTAGGAGTAGGGGTAGTCGCTGAG. Translating gives CASSLGVGVVAE. The full CDR3 is CASSLGVGVVAEQFF.

This clone was found many times. The read finishes 3 residues shy of the CDR3 end, and the germline J gene is used to complete it. V is TRBV7-9 and J is TRBJ1-1, with no clear D. From germline, CDR1 is SEHNR and CDR2 FQNEAQ (reference sequence). The CDR3 loop spans 14 amino acids. The V end was cut by 2 bases, the J end by 1 base, with 8 bases between. CDR3 protein: CASSLQAGNTEAFF. The sequenced part of the CDR3 DNA is TGTGCCAGCAGCTTACAGGCAGGGAACACTGAA.

This clone appeared many times. The read stops 3 residues short of the end of the CDR3; the missing end is completed from the germline J gene. This rearrangement joins TRBV29-1 to TRBJ1-2, with TRBD1 identical over 9 bases. There are 13 residues in the CDR3. Germline assignment: CDR1 SQVTM and CDR2 ANQGSEA. After removal of 7 bases from V and 7 bases from J, the junction contained 10 bases not matched to a gene. CDR3 bases read: TGCAGCGGTGTCACAGGGGGCGAGGTTGGC. It specifies CSGVTGGEVG. The entire CDR3 reads CSGVTGGEVGYTF.

This clone was picked up many times. The read comes to an end 3 residues before the CDR3 does, leaving the germline J gene to fill in the end. J is TRBJ2-1 and V is TRBV9; 11 positions agree with TRBD2. V gave up 3 bases and J gave up 9 bases; unmatched junction bases: 5. The germline CDR1 and CDR2 sequences are SGDLS and YYNGEE. The CDR3 spans 14 residues. The covered CDR3 bases are TGTGCCAGCAGCGCTAGCGGGGGGCCGGGTGAG. Its translation: CASSASGGPGE. The whole CDR3 region reads CASSASGGPGEQFF. The whole variable domain, remainder taken from reference TRBV9 and TRBJ2-1, is DSGVTQTPKHLITATGQRVTLRCSPRSGDLSVYWYQQSLDQGLQFLIQYYNGEERAKGNILERFSAQQFPDLHSELNLSSLELGDSALYFCASSASGGPGEQFFGPGTRLTVL.

This clone showed up many times. The CDR3 end is not reached by the read, which stops 3 residues before it; the germline J gene fills it in. The V and J genes are TRBV5-1 and TRBJ2-5; 13 bases agree with TRBD2. This CDR3 comprises 14 residues. V was clipped by 3 bases and J by 5 bases; unmatched bases: 1. Per the germline V gene, CDR1 is SGHRS and CDR2 is YFSETQ. Partial CDR3 DNA: TGCGCCAGCAGCTCGGGACTAGCGGGGGAGACC. As protein: CASSSGLAGET. The whole CDR3 protein reads CASSSGLAGETQYF.

This clone has at least ten counts. The DNA ends 3 residues before the CDR3 does, and the rest of the CDR3 is filled in from the germline J gene. This sequence joins TRBV23-1 and TRBJ1-4; unclear D gene. TRBV23-1 is annotated as an ORF whose role is uncertain. With 1 base removed from V and 5 bases from J, the gap between germline ends came to 11 bases. This CDR3 is built from 15 residues. The CDR3 DNA, read in part, is TGCGCCAGCAGTCAATGTCAGGCCTCCAATGAAAAA. Protein: CASSQCQASNEK. The CDR3 in full is CASSQCQASNEKLFF.

Worth noting for this clone: The read finishes 3 residues shy of the CDR3 end, and the germline J gene is used to complete it. This chain joins TRBV19 and TRBJ2-7, with 12 nucleotides matching TRBD1. Germline V CDR1 and CDR2: LNHDA, SQIVND (reference sequence). V was clipped by 6 bases and J by 4 bases; unmatched bases: 4. The CDR3 contains 14 residues. The DNA read from the CDR3 is TGTGCCAGTAGCGGGGGACAGGGGGCTTACGAG. Residues: CASSGGQGAYE. The complete CDR3 sequence is CASSGGQGAYEQYF.

This clone was detected many times. The missing CDR3 end, 3 residues past where the read stops, is filled in from the germline J gene. J is TRBJ2-5 and V is TRBV20-1; the D gene is possibly TRBD2 (6 bases). With 1 base removed from V and 3 bases from J, the gap between germline ends came to 18 bases. The CDR3 consists of 16 residues. From germline, CDR1 is DFQATT and CDR2 SNEGSKA (reference sequence). CDR3 region: CSARGGAPGEEETQYF. The sequenced CDR3 bases are TGCAGTGCTAGAGGTGGGGCGCCGGGAGAAGAAGAGACC.

This clone was detected ten times or more. The observed sequence ends 3 residues before the CDR3 terminus, with the missing tail filled in from the germline J gene. The rearrangement uses TRBV7-9 and TRBJ1-2, with unresolved D. The CDR3 runs to 12 residues. Germline V CDR1 and CDR2: SEHNR, FQNEAQ (reference sequence). Trimming stripped 6 bases from V and 4 bases from J, with 9 bases between. Partial CDR3 DNA: TGTGCCAGCAGTCTTAGCGTCTATGGC. Its translation: CASSLSVYG. The complete CDR3 sequence is CASSLSVYGYTF.

With regard to this clone: The read ends 3 residues before the CDR3 terminus; that terminus is restored from the germline J gene. This chain uses TRBV19 with TRBJ2-7; no reliable D call. Germline CDR1 reads LNHDA; CDR2 reads SQIVND (reference sequence). The V end lost 0 bases, the J end lost 3 bases, and 9 bases lay between the germline ends. CDR3 length equals 14 residues. The CDR3 sequence is CASSIEVGFYEQYF. CDR3 DNA (partial): TGTGCCAGTAGTATAGAGGTAGGGTTCTACGAG. Variable domain in full (rest from reference TRBV19 and TRBJ2-7): DGGITQSPKYLFRKEGQNVTLSCEQNLNHDAMYWYRQDPGQGLRLIYYSQIVNDFQKGDIAEGYSVSREKKESFPLTVTSAQKNPTAFYLCASSIEVGFYEQYFGPGTRLTVT.

The sample holds many counts of this clone. Read coverage stops 3 residues before the CDR3 terminus; the germline J gene supplies the remainder. This chain uses TRBV5-4 with TRBJ1-1; 10 positions agree with TRBD1. V was pared by 8 bases and J by 4 bases, with 14 bases of the junction left unmatched. This CDR3 is 16 amino acids long. In germline, CDR1 is SGHNT, CDR2 YYREEE (reference sequence). The CDR3 sequence: CASGRQGATSPTEAFF. The sequenced part of the CDR3 DNA is TGTGCCAGTGGCCGACAGGGGGCTACCTCACCCACTGAA.

Ten or more counts support this clone. Read data end 3 residues before the CDR3 end; the end is taken from the germline J gene. The chain combines TRBV15 with TRBJ2-1; 7 bases are a match to TRBD1. Looked up from germline, CDR1 is LNHNV and CDR2 is YYDKDF (reference sequence). This CDR3 comprises 15 residues. V dropped 4 bases and J dropped 4; count of bases not matched to a gene: 7. CDR3 DNA (partial): TGTGCCACCAGCACAACAGGGGAAGTGTACAATGAG. The encoded protein is CATSTTGEVYNE. The entire CDR3 protein reads CATSTTGEVYNEQFF.

This clone was found many times. Read coverage stops 3 residues before the CDR3 terminus; the germline J gene supplies the remainder. The chain couples TRBV2 to TRBJ2-7, with 9 bases that match TRBD2. This CDR3 comprises 14 residues. Germline CDR1 and CDR2: SNHLY and FYNNEI. V was clipped by 7 bases and J by 0 bases; unmatched bases: 4. CDR3 DNA, as far as it was read: TGTGCCAGCAAAATAGCGGGGGCCTCCTACGAG. Its translation: CASKIAGASYE. The full CDR3 reads CASKIAGASYEQYF.

The table lists this clone with many counts. The CDR3: CASSIGRRGGNSYEQYF. Partial CDR3 DNA: TGTGCCAGCAGCATCGGGAGGCGGGGGGGCAACTCCTACGAG. This rearrangement joins TRBV7-8 to TRBJ2-7; the match to TRBD2 covers 9 bases. With the read ending 3 residues before the CDR3 end, the germline J gene is used to fill in that end. Germline-derived CDR1 and CDR2 are SGHVS and FQNEAQ. The CDR3 has 17 residues. The V segment lost 5 bases and the J segment 0 bases; nucleotides outside the gene matches: 11.

The sample holds many counts of this clone. The read is 3 residues too short to cover the CDR3 end, so that end is filled in from the germline J gene. This rearrangement joins TRBV7-8 to TRBJ1-5; the match to TRBD1 covers 7 bases. J gave up 6 bases and V 5 bases, and 13 bases lay outside the gene matches. The CDR3 sequence is 16 residues long. Germline values: CDR1 SGHVS, CDR2 FQNEAQ. CDR3 residues: CASSITGDIVSQPQHF. The part of the CDR3 DNA that was read is TGTGCCAGCAGCATTACAGGGGACATTGTTAGTCAGCCC.

This clone was seen ten or more times. Coverage ceases 3 residues before the CDR3 finishes, and the germline J gene fills in the end. The chain links TRBV2 to TRBJ2-4; 9 bases align to TRBD2. CDR1 is SNHLY and CDR2 is FYNNEI in the germline V gene. After removal of 3 bases from V and 0 bases from J, the junction contained 6 bases not matched to a gene. This CDR3 has 17 amino acids. The part of the CDR3 DNA that was read is TGTGCCAGCAGTGACCGGACTAGCGTTCTAGCCAAAAACATT. Amino acids: CASSDRTSVLAKNI. In full, the CDR3 is CASSDRTSVLAKNIQYF.

The table lists this clone with many counts. The CDR3 goes on 3 residues after the read ends, and that part is filled in from the germline J gene. V is TRBV5-1 and J is TRBJ2-7, with TRBD2 matching over 7 bases. V shed 5 bases and J 2 bases; nucleotides not matched to a gene: 10. Germline V gives CDR1 SGHRS, CDR2 YFSETQ. The CDR3 has 15 residues. The chain's CDR3 is CASSPLAALPYEQYF. The covered CDR3 bases are TGCGCCAGCAGTCCTCTAGCGGCCCTACCCTACGAG.

This clone appeared many times. The read falls 3 residues short of the CDR3 end, and the missing part is taken from the germline J gene. The rearrangement uses TRBV5-1 and TRBJ2-7; tentatively, D is TRBD1 (6 bases). The CDR3 covers 14 residues. V lost 0 bases, J lost 5 bases, and 12 bases lay in between. Germline CDR1 reads SGHRS; CDR2 reads YFSETQ. The chain's CDR3 is CASSLATGTHEQYF. The sequenced part of the CDR3 DNA is TGCGCCAGCAGCTTGGCCACAGGGACCCACGAG. Full variable domain (missing parts from reference TRBV5-1 and TRBJ2-7): KAGVTQTPRYLIKTRGQQVTLSCSPISGHRSVSWYQQTPGQGLQFLFEYFSETQRNKGNFPGRFSGRQFSNSRSEMNVSTLELGDSALYLCASSLATGTHEQYFGPGTRLTVT.

Ten or more counts support this clone. Read sequence stops 3 residues before the CDR3 end, and the germline J gene provides the missing end. The rearrangement links TRBV19 to TRBJ1-2; D gene unclear. This CDR3 region has 12 residues. Germline V gene data show CDR1 as LNHDA and CDR2 as SQIVND (reference sequence). This CDR3 reads CASSIGAGGYTF. The DNA read from the CDR3 is TGTGCCAGTAGTATAGGGGCTGGCGGC.

The sample holds many counts of this clone. The CDR3 goes on 3 residues after the read ends, and that part is filled in from the germline J gene. This chain uses TRBV7-2 with TRBJ2-1, with a weak D call TRBD1 (6 bases). The germline gives CDR1 SGHTA, CDR2 FQGNSA. This CDR3 spans 15 amino acids. The V end was cut by 4 bases, the J end by 6 bases, with 16 bases between. Partial CDR3 DNA: TGTGCCAGCAGCTCTTACCTAACAGGGTCCAATGAG. Translation: CASSSYLTGSNE. The entire CDR3 reads CASSSYLTGSNEQFF.

This clone was picked up many times. Coverage ceases 3 residues before the CDR3 finishes, and the germline J gene fills in the end. The chain combines TRBV7-2 with TRBJ2-5; possibly TRBD2 for D (6 bases). Germline CDR1 is SGHTA and CDR2 is FQGNSA. This CDR3 region has 15 residues. Trimming pared 5 bases from V and 1 base from J, leaving 14 bases between. The CDR3 is CASSPSGPTQETQYF. CDR3 bases read: TGTGCCAGCAGCCCCAGCGGGCCCACCCAAGAGACC.

The CDR3 sequence: CSVRDGRVIGYTF. CDR3 bases read: TGCAGTGTTCGAGACGGCAGGGTCATTGGC. This chain uses TRBV20-1 with TRBJ1-2; tentatively, D is TRBD1 (5 bases). The sequence runs out 3 residues before the end of the CDR3; the remainder is reconstructed from the germline J gene. Germline V gene sequence: CDR1 DFQATT, CDR2 SNEGSKA (reference sequence). V was pared by 7 bases and J by 7 bases, with 19 bases between. This CDR3 has 13 residues.

This clone appeared many times. The CDR3 end falls 3 residues outside the read, so it is completed with the germline J gene. The rearrangement links TRBV30 to TRBJ2-7; 9 bases agree with TRBD2. Germline lookup yields CDR1 GTSNPN and CDR2 SVGIG (reference sequence). This CDR3 contains 13 residues. J was trimmed by 2 bases and V by 4 bases; bases with no gene match: 3. Partial CDR3 DNA: TGTGCCTGGACTAGCGGGGAGCCCTACGAG. Encoded protein: CAWTSGEPYE. The whole CDR3 protein reads CAWTSGEPYEQYF.

About this clone itself: Coverage ceases 3 residues before the CDR3 finishes, and the germline J gene fills in the end. Other DNA variants within this sample encode the same CDR3. The gene calls are TRBV7-9 and TRBJ1-2, with D possibly TRBD1 on 5 matching bases. The CDR3 runs 11 residues. Germline CDR1 is SEHNR and CDR2 is FQNEAQ (reference sequence). This chain's CDR3 is CASSLTDTYTF. The CDR3 bases that were read are TGTGCCAGCAGCTTGACAGATACC.